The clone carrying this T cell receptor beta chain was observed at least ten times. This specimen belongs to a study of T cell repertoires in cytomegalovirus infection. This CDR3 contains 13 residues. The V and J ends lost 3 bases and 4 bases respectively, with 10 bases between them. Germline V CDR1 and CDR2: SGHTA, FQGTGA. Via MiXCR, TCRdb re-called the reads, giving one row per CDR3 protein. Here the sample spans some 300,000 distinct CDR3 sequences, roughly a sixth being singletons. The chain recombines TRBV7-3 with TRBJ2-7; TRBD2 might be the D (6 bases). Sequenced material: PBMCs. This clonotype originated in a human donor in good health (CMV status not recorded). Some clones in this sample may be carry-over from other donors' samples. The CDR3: CASSLSSGYEQYF. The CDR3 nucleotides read TGTGCCAGCAGCTTGTCGAGCGGGTACGAGCAGTACTTC.